The clone carrying this T cell receptor (beta chain) was counted ten times or more. What it binds is unknown. The sample comes from a study of human T cells and chemical hapten exposure. Study information: Variability of per-sample TCR yields stemmed mainly from small differences in pooled library volume.

General study findings and limits: High-frequency TCRs, those above 1 in 1000, stayed the same after DPC sensitization.

TCRdb re-analysed the 5' RACE reads in MiXCR, keeping a single row per CDR3 protein. Seen here are about 140,000 distinct CDR3 sequences, around 4.1% observed once, and the top ten hold approximately 1.3%. From whole blood left unfractionated, total RNA was extracted. This receptor was obtained from a female donor in good health.

Written as DNA, the CDR3 is TGTGCCAGGAGACCGGGACAGGGTGGTGGGGATGAGCAGTTCTTC. Its protein is CARRPGQGGGDEQFF. The rearrangement joins TRBV2 to TRBJ2-1; 9 bases are shared with TRBD1. This CDR3 is 15 amino acids long. Germline trimming cut 9 bases from V and 8 bases from J; bases unmatched to any gene: 14. Germline values: CDR1 SNHLY, CDR2 FYNNEI.